This TCR beta chain appears in the sequencing data of a study of T cells in lung cancer brain metastases listed by TCRdb under 2018. Regarding the complete study: Of the 20 to 25 patients, 15 to 17 had a history of tobacco use, with a median of 40 pack-years. Primary and metastatic specimens both had an average DNA integrity number of 3.8, with no significant difference between the two sites. Median interval between primary and brain metastasis specimen acquisition was around 350 days. The cohort comprised around 20 patients contributing approximately 40 specimens, one primary lung lesion and one brain metastasis each. The median age of the patients at first diagnosis was around 54 years, and the group included about nine males and 11 females. Of the approximately 20 patients, approximately 19 received no interval therapy between resection of the primary and resection of the metastasis. In this study, the TCR beta CDR3 repertoires of fully resected primary non-small cell lung cancers were compared with those of paired brain metastases.

Trimming accounts for 2 bases at V and 0 bases at J, while the number of junction bases matched to no gene is 10. Taken from the germline V gene, the CDR1 and CDR2 loops are MDHEN and SYDVKM. There are 19 amino acids in the CDR3, from cysteine to phenylalanine inclusive. The only DNA kept is the CDR3, 57 bases in frame from the first base. As for this clone: The clone's antigen remains unknown. There are no base qualities to consult, and no much larger clone falls within one base.

Resection was performed in the patients for synchronous oligometastatic disease or for delayed recurrence of a solitary brain metastasis. Patients with a history of multiple malignancies were excluded so that cancers other than NSCLC would not be included. Using marked H&E slides as a guide, tumor areas were macrodissected from four to six unstained 9 to 10 um sections that had been deparaffinized. Every specimen was formalin-fixed and paraffin-embedded (FFPE). The AllPrep DNA/RNA FFPE Kit was used for extraction of genomic DNA. Here is what the overall study found, with its caveats: Retrieval of the complete infiltrating T cell repertoire may have been prevented by DNA fragmentation in FFPE samples. The study could not control for the effects of preoperative corticosteroids on T cell infiltration in brain metastases. Significantly fewer unique productive clones were found in brain metastases than in paired primaries (median approximately 1,500 versus 4,300). The ten most abundant clones accounted for a significantly larger fraction of the repertoire in brain metastases than in primaries, which suggests clonal expansion. Most clones were specific to a single lesion, and paired lesions overlapped only to a limited degree (mean Morisita index 0.23).

Between roughly 2.24 and 5 ug genomic DNA was input per sample, with paired samples receiving equal DNA input. TCR beta libraries were constructed with the immunoSEQ hsTCRbeta Kit, which uses multiplexed V and J gene primers in two PCR steps. The pooled libraries, together with positive and negative controls, were sequenced on an Illumina MiSeq running a 100-cycle paired-end protocol. The paper's processing steps were these. The immunoSEQ vendor processed the raw data into normalized, annotated TCR beta repertoire reports. Richness was defined as unique clones by nucleotide sequence, with iChao1 and Efron-Thisted estimators extrapolating total richness. To characterize and compare the paired lesions, the analysis used Pielou's evenness, Simpson's index, the proportional abundance of the top-ten clones, and the Morisita overlap index. TCRdb mirrors the immuneACCESS table, restricted to in-frame sequences. Some clones are absent from its copies; in checked studies, under half trace to an unresolved V gene, and the reason for the others is unknown. Clone size and the V and J calls come from that table; the DNA yielded D and trimming. The sample data list 3,200 or so clones, and about nine tenths of these were observed just once. About 5% of the sample comes from the top ten.

Sequenced: tumor tissue from the primary lung tumor. Interpreted using the paper, the cell subset or site label stands for: primary lung cancer lesion. This TCR was recovered from a woman aged 45-59 years with non-small cell lung cancer. The chain joins TRBV28 to TRBJ2-1; 10 bases in the middle match TRBD2. The CDR3 region has the sequence CASSLGPAGGRSSYNEQFF. DNA sequence: TGTGCCAGCAGTTTAGGGCCAGCGGGGGGGCGTAGCTCCTACAATGAGCAGTTCTTC. The full variable domain, completed from the reference TRBV28 and TRBJ2-1 proteins outside the CDR3, reads DVKVTQSSRYLVKRTGEKVFLECVQDMDHENMFWYRQDPGLGLRLIYFSYDVKMKEKGDIPEGYSVSREKKERFSLILESASTNQTSMYLCASSLGPAGGRSSYNEQFFGPGTRLTVL.